The TCR beta chain described here comes from a study of T-cell reconstitution after alpha-beta-depleted transplantation in children. TCRbeta library preparation incorporated unique molecular identifiers. TCRdb itself ran the PCR reads through MiXCR, one entry per CDR3 protein. The table records hundreds of thousands of distinct CDR3 sequences, under 9.5% of them present only once. The ends were cut back, 3 bases at V and 2 bases at J, with 13 bases in the middle. Germline lookup yields CDR1 SGHTA and CDR2 FQGTGA. The CDR3 is 16 residues long. This clonotype was counted at least ten times. This chain connects TRBV7-3 to TRBJ2-2; tentative D call: TRBD1 (7 bases). The TCR was taken from a male patient younger than 18 who had a stem cell transplant for acute lymphoblastic leukemia, so the T cells may come from the graft donor. The source material was PBMCs, mostly from graft donor cells, sampled 180 days after TCRalphabeta/CD19-depleted stem cell transplant. The CDR3: CASSFAGGTNTGELFF. The CDR3 region has the DNA TGTGCCAGCAGCTTCGCAGGGGGGACCAACACCGGGGAGCTGTTTTTT.